This T cell receptor (beta chain) was observed in a study of CD8 T cells in ankylosing spondylitis. TCRdb itself ran the 5' RACE reads through MiXCR, one entry per CDR3 protein. The repertoire has around 490,000 distinct CDR3 sequences, about 5.4% of them found once; the top ten carry roughly 3.2%. Study-level points and caveats: Typical of ankylosing spondylitis blood, it appeared, was a TCR beta motif of roughly eight highly homologous variants.

This clonotype has ten or more counts. Its antigen remains unknown. The ends were cut back, 2 bases at V and 2 bases at J, with 12 bases in the middle. The CDR3 is 15 residues long. CDR1 is MNHEY, CDR2 SVGAGI, per germline. Sequenced: blood, either unsorted or a sorted T cell fraction (not recorded which). This chain uses TRBV6-5 with TRBJ2-5; D possibly matches TRBD1 or TRBD2 (6 bases each). This receptor was identified in a male donor with ankylosing spondylitis. The DNA for the CDR3 is TGTGCCAGCAGTTACGTAGGGGGGACGCAAGAGACCCAGTACTTC. This gives the protein CASSYVGGTQETQYF.